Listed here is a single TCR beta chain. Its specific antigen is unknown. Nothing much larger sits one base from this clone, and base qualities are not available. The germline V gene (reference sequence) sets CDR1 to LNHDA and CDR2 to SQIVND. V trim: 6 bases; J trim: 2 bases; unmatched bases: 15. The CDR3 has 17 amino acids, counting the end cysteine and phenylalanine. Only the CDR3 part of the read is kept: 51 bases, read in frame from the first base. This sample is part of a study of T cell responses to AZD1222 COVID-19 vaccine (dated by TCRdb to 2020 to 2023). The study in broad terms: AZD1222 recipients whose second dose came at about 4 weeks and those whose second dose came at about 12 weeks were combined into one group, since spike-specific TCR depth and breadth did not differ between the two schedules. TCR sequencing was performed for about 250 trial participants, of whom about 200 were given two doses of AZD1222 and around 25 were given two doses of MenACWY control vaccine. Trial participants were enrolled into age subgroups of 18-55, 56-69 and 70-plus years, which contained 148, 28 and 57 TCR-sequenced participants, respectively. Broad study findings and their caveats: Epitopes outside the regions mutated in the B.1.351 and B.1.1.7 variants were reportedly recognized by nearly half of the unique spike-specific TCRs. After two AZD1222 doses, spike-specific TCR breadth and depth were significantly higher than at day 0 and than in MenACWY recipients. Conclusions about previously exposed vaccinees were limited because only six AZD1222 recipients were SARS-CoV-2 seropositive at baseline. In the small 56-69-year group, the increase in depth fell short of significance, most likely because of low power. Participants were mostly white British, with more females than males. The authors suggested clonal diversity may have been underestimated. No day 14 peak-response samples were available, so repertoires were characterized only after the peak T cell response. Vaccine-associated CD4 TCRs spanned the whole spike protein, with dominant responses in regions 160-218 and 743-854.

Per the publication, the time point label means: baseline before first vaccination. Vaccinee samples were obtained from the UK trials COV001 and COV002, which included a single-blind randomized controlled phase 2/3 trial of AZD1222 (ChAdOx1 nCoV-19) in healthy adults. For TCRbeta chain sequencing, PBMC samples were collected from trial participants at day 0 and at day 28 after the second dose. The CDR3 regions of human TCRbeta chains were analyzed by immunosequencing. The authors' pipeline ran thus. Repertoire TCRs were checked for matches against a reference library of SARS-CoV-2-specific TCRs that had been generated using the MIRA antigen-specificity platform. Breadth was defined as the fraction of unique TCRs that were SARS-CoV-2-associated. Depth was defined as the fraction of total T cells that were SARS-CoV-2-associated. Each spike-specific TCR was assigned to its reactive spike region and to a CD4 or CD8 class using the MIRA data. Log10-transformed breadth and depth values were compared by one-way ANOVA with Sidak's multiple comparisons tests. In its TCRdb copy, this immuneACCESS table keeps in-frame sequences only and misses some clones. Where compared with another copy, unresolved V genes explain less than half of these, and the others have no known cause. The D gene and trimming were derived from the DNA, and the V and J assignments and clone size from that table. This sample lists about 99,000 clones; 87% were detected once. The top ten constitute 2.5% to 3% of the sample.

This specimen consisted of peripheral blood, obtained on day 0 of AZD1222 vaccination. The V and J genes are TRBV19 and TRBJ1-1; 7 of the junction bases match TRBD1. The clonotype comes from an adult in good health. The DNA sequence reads TGTGCCAGTAGCTCACCGCACCCGGGACAGCTAAACACTGAAGCTTTCTTT. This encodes CASSSPHPGQLNTEAFF. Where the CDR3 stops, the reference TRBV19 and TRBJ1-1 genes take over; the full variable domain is DGGITQSPKYLFRKEGQNVTLSCEQNLNHDAMYWYRQDPGQGLRLIYYSQIVNDFQKGDIAEGYSVSREKKESFPLTVTSAQKNPTAFYLCASSSPHPGQLNTEAFFGQGTRLTVV.